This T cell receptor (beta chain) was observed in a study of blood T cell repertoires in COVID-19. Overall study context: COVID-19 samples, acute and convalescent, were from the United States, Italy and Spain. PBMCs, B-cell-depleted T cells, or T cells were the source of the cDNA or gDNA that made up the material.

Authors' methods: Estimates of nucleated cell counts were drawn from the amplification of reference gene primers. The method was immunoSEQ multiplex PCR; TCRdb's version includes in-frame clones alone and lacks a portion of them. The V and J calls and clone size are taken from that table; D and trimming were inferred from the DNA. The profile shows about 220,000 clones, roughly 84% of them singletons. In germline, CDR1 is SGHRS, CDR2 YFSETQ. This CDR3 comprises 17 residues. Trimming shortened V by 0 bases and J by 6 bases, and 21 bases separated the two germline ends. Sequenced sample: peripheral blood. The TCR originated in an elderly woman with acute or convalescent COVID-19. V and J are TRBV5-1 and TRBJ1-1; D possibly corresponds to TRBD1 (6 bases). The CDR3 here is CASSLAGVGFFGSEAFF. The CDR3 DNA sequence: TGCGCCAGCAGCTTGGCAGGGGTTGGATTTTTTGGGTCTGAAGCTTTCTTT.